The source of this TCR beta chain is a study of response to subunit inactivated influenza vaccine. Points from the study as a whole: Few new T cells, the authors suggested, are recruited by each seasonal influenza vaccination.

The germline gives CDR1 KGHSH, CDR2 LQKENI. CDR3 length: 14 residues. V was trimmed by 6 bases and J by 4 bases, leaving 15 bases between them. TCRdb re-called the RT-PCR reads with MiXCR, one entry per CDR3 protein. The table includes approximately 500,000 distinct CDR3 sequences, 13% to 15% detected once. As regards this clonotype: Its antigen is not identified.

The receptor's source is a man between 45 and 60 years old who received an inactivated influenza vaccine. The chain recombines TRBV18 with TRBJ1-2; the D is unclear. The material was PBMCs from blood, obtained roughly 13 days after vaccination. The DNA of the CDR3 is TGTGCCAGCTCGCCCCCTTTCCACAGCTATGGCTACACCTTC. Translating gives CASSPPFHSYGYTF. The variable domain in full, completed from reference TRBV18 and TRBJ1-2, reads NAGVMQNPRHLVRRRGQEARLRCSPMKGHSHVYWYRQLPEEGLKFMVYLQKENIIDESGMPKERFSAEFPKEGPSILRIQQVVRGDSAAYFCASSPPFHSYGYTFGSGTRLTVV.